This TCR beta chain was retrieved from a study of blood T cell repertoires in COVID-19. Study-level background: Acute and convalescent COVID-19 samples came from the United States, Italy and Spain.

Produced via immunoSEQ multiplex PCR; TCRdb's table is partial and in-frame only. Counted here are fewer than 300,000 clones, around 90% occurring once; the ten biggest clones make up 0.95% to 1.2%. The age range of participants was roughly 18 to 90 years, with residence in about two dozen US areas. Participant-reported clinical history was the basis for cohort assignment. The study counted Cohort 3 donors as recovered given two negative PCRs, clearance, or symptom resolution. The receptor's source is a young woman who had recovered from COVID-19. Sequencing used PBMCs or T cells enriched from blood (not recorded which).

CDR3 amino acids: CASSQELREGETQYF. For the CDR3, the DNA is TGCGCCAGCAGCCAAGAATTACGGGAGGGCGAGACCCAGTACTTC. The chain uses TRBV4-3 and TRBJ2-5; 8 bases match TRBD2. This CDR3 region has 15 residues. Per the germline V gene, CDR1 is LGHNA and CDR2 is YSLEER. V was pared by 0 bases and J by 5 bases, with 5 bases of the junction left unmatched.